The T cell receptor beta chain described here comes from a study of post-analysis software for immune sequencing data. Overall study findings and caveats: Patients used about 5 TRBV segments, including TRBV5-6, TRBV5-1 and TRBV20-1, more often than controls.

TCR beta libraries were prepared from cDNA with unique molecular identifiers. Each CDR3 protein gets one entry after TCRdb re-called the PCR reads with MiXCR. The sample consists of roughly 430,000 distinct CDR3 sequences, roughly 40% of them appearing once. This clonotype was found a few times. Its antigen is not identified. The CDR3 sequence is 12 residues long. Per the germline V gene, CDR1 is SGHTA and CDR2 is FQGNSA. Trimming left V 4 bases short and J 5 bases short, with 8 bases between. The sample was blood. This TCR came from a girl aged 2 to 9 with multiple sclerosis. The J gene is TRBJ2-5, the V gene TRBV7-2; TRBD1 or TRBD2 may be the D gene (5 bases each). The CDR3 loop is CASSWWGETQYF. The CDR3, as DNA: TGTGCCAGCAGCTGGTGGGGGGAGACCCAGTACTTC.